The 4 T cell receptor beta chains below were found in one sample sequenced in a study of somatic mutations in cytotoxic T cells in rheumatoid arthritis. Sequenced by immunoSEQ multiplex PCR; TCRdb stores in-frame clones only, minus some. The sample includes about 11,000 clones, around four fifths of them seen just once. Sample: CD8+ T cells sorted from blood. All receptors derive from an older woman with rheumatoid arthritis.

CDR3 bases: TGCGCCAGCATAGGGAGCACCTACGAGCAGTACTTC. Protein: CASIGSTYEQYF. This rearrangement joins TRBV10-2 to TRBJ2-7; D possibly corresponds to TRBD2 (5 bases). The germline gives CDR1 WSHSY, CDR2 SAAADI. CDR3 size: 12 residues. Trimming pared 7 bases from V and 2 bases from J, leaving 9 bases between.

The CDR3 is CASGLVTSGSCRYF. CDR3 in DNA: TGTGCTAGTGGTTTGGTAACTAGCGGGAGTTGTAGGTACTTC. The J gene is TRBJ2-7, the V gene TRBV12-5, with 11 bases identical to TRBD2. Looked up from germline, CDR1 is LGHNT and CDR2 is FRNRAP. V dropped 0 bases and J dropped 12; count of bases not matched to a gene: 7. This CDR3 has 14 amino acids.

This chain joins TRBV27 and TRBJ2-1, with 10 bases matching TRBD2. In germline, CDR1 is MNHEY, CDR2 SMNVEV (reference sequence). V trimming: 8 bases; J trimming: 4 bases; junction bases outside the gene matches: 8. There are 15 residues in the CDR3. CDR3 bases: TGTGCCAGCCAAGTCGGGACTAGCGTATACAATGAGCAGTTCTTC. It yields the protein CASQVGTSVYNEQFF.

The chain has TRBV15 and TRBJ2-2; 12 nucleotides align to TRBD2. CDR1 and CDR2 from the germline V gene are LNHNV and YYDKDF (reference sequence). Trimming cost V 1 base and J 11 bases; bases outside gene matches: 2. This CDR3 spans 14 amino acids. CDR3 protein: CATSRGLAGEELFF. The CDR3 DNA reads TGTGCCACCAGCAGAGGACTAGCGGGAGAAGAGCTGTTTTTT.